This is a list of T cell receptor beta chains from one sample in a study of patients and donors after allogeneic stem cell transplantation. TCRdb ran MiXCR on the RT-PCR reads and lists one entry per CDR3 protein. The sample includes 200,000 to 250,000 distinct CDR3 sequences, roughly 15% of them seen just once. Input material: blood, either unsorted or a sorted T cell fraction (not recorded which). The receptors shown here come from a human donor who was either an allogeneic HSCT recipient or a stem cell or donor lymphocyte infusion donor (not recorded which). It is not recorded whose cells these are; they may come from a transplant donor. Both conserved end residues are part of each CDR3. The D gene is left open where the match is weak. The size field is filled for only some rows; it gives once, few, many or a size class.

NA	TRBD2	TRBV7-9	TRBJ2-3	CASSWRTGGREDTQYF
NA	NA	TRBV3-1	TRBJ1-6	CASSPNYNSPLHF
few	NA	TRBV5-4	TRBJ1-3	CASSLTGLPGNTIYF
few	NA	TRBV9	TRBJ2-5	CASSVGVLAGYETQYF
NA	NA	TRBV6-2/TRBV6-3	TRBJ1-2	CASSYAIELYGYTF
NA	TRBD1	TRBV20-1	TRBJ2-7	CSAISRTGTRSTYEQYF
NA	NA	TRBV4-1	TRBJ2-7	CASSLSPDYEQYF
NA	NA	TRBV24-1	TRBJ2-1	CATSDSKRAGYSYNEQFF
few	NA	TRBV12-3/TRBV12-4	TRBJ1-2	CASRSTGISGYTF
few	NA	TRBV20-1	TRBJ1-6	CSARRQTYNSPLHF
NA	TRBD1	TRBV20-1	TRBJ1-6	CSAPRTGGNSPLHF
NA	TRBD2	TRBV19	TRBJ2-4	CAPIQRGGFQYF
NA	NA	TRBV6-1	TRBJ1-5	CASSGTRDQPQHF
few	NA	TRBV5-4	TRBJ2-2	CASSPGRTNTGELFF
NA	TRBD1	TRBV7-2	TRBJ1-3	CASRLRGRSGNTIYF
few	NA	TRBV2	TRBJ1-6	CASSDTWTSGNSPLHF
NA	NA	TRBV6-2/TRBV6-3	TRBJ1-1	CASSYSVGNTEAFF
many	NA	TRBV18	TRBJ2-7	CASSPLGIYEQYF
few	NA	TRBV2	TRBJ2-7	CASMSRKSGYEQYF
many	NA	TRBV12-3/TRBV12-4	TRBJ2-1	CASGVNEQFF
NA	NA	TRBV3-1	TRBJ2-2	CASSQATGTGELFF
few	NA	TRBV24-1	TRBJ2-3	CATSDTLVESTDTQYF
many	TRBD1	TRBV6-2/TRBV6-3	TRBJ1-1	CASSGSTGIGYTEAFF
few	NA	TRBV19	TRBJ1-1	CASSIQGKSEAFF
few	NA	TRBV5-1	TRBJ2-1	CASSLTYYNEQFF
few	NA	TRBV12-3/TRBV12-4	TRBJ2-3	CASSSRDTAWYF
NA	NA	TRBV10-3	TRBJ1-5	CATGQTYNQPQHF
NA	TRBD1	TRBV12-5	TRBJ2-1	CASGGTAYNEQFF
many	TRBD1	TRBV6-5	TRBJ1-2	CASSYSTGGRDGYGYTF
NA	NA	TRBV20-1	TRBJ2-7	CSASREASRFYEQYF
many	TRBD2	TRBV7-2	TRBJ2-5	CASSFSGGLGETQYF
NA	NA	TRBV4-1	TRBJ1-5	CASSLSGDQPQHF
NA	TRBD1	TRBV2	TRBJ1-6	CASSGQGRDSPLHF
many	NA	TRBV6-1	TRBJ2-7	CASRRQGAYEQYF
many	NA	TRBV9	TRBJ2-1	CASSVATGWAGSGYNEQFF
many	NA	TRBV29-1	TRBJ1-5	CSAGHGAEQPQHF
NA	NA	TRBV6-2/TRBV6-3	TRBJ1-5	CASSFGDQPQHF
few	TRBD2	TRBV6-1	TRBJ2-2	CASRNSGGNTGELFF
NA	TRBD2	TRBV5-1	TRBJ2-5	CASSPRAGGIQETQYF
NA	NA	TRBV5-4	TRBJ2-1	CASSSPGSYNEQFF
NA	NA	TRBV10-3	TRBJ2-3	CAMAEGTDTQYF
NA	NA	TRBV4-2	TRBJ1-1	CASSPRRKGTENTEAFF
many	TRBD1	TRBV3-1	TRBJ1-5	CASSMDRRNQPQHF
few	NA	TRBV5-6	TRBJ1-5	CASSWAATEQPQHF
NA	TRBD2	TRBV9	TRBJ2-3	CASSELAGVGTDTQYF
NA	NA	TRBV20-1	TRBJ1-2	CSARESVQTLAKNYGYTF
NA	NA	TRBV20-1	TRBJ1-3	CSARGDSSLRNTIYF
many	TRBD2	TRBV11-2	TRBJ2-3	CASSKRSSGGASRPDTQYF
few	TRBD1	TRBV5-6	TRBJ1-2	CASSQTGGGGYGYTF
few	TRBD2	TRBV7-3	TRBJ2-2	CASSLGGGFDAGELFF
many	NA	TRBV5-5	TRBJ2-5	CASSLGPAQETQYF
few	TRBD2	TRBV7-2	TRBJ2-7	CASSLTAGRGGLEQYF
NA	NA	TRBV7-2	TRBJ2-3	CASREGPRTDTQYF
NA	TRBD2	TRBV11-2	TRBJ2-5	CASRRGTSAETQYF
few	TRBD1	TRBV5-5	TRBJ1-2	CASSPGQTRANYGYTF
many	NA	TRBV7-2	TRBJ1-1	CASSLAWGQGSEAFF